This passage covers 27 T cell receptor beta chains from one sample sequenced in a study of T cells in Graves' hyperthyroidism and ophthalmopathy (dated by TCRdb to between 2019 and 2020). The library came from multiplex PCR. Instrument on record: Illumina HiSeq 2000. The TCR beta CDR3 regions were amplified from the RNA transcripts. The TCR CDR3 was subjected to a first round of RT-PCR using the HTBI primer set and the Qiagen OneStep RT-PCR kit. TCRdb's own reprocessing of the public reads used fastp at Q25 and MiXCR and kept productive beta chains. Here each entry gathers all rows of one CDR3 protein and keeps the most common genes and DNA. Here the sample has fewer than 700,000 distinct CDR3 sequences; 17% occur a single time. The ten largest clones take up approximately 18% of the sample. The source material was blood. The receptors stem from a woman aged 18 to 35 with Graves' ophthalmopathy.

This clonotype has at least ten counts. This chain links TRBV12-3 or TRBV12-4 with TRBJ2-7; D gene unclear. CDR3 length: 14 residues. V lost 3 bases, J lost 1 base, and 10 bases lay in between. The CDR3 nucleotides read TGTGCCAGCAGTTTGGGTAGGCAGTCCTACGAGCAGTACTTC. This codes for CASSLGRQSYEQYF.

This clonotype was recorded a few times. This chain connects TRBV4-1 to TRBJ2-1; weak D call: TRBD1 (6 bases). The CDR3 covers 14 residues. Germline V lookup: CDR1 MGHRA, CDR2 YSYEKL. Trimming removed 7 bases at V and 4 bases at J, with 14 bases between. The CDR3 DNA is TGCGCCAGCAAACAGGGCTTCTCGTACAATGAGCAGTTCTTC. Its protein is CASKQGFSYNEQFF.

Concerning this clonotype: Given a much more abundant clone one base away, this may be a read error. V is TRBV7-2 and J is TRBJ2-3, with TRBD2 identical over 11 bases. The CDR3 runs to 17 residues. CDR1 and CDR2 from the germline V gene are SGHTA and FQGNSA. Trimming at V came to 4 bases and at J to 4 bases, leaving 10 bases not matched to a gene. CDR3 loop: CASSSTSGSGVADTQYF. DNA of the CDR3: TGTGCCAGCAGCTCTACTAGCGGGAGTGGTGTCGCAGATACGCAGTATTTT.

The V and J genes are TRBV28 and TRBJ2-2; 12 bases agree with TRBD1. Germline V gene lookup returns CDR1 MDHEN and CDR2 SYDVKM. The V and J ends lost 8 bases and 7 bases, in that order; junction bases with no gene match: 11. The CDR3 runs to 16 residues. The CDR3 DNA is TGTGCCAGCCACTCTCCGGGACAGGGGGCGGGCGGGGAGCTGTTTTTT. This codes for CASHSPGQGAGGELFF.

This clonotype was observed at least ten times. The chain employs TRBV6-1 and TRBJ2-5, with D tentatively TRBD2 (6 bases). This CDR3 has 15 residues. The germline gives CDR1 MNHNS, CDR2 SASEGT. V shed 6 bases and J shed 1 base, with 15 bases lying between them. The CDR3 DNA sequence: TGTGCCAGCAGAGGACTACGAGGGCTCCAAGAGACCCAGTACTTC. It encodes CASRGLRGLQETQYF.

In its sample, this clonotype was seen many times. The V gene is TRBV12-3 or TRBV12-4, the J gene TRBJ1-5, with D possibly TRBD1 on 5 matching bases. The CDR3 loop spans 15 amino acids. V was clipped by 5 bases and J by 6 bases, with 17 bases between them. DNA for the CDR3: TGTGCCAGCAGTGGGATTGGAGGGGCCACTCAGCCCCAGCATTTT. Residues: CASSGIGGATQPQHF.

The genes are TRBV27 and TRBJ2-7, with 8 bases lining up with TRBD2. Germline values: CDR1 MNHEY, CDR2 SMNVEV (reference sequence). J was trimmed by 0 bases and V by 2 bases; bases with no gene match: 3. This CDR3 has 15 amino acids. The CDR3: CASSLDGGASYEQYF. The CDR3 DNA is TGTGCCAGCAGTTTAGACGGGGGGGCCTCCTACGAGCAGTACTTC.

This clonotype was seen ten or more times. The CDR3 loop reads CASSLSNRLNEKLFF. The CDR3 DNA sequence: TGTGCCAGCAGTTTAAGTAACAGGTTGAATGAAAAACTGTTTTTT. This sequence joins TRBV27 and TRBJ1-4; TRBD1 might be the D (5 bases). CDR1 is MNHEY and CDR2 is SMNVEV in the germline V gene (reference sequence). There are 15 residues in the CDR3. Trimming left V 2 bases short and J 5 bases short, with 12 bases between.

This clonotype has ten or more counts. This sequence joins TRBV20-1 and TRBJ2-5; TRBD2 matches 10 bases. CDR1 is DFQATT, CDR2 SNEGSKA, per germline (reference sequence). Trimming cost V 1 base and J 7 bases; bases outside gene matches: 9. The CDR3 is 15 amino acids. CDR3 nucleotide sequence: TGCAGTGCTAGAGTAGCGGGGGGCCAACGCACGACCCAGTACTTC. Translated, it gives CSARVAGGQRTTQYF.

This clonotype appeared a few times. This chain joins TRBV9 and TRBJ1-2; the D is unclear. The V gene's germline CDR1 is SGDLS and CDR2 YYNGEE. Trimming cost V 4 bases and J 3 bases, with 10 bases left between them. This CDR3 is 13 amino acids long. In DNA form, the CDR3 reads TGTGCCAGCAGCCCAAGCCCGGACTATGGCTACACCTTC. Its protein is CASSPSPDYGYTF. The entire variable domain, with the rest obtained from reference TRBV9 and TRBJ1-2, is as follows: DSGVTQTPKHLITATGQRVTLRCSPRSGDLSVYWYQQSLDQGLQFLIQYYNGEERAKGNILERFSAQQFPDLHSELNLSSLELGDSALYFCASSPSPDYGYTFGSGTRLTVV.

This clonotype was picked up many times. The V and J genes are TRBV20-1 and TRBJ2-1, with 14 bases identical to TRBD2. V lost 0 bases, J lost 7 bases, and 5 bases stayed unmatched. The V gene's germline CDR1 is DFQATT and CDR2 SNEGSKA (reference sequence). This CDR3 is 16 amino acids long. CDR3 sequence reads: CSARDPRLAGGNEQFF. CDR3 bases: TGCAGTGCTAGAGATCCGAGACTAGCGGGGGGGAATGAGCAGTTCTTC.

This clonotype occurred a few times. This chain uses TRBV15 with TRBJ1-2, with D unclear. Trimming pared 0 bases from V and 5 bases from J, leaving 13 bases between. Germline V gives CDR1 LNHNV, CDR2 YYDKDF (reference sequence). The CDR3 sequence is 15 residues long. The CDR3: CATSRDTEIPYGYTF. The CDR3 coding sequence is TGTGCCACCAGCAGAGACACGGAGATTCCGTATGGCTACACCTTC.

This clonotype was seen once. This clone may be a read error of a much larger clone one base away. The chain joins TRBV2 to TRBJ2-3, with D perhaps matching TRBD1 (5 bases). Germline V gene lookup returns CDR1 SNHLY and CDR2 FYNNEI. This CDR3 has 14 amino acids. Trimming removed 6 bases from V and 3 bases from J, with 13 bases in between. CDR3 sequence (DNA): TGTGCCAGCAGCACCAGGGCCCAGACAGATACGCAGTATTTT. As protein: CASSTRAQTDTQYF.

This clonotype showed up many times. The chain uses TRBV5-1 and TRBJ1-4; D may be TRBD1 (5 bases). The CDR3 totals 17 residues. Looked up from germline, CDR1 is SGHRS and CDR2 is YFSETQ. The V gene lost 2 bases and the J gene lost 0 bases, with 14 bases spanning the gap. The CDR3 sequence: CASSLGAGGATNEKLFF. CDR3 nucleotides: TGCGCCAGCAGCTTAGGGGCAGGCGGAGCAACTAATGAAAAACTGTTTTTT. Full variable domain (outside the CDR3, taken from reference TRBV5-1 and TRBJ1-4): KAGVTQTPRYLIKTRGQQVTLSCSPISGHRSVSWYQQTPGQGLQFLFEYFSETQRNKGNFPGRFSGRQFSNSRSEMNVSTLELGDSALYLCASSLGAGGATNEKLFFGSGTQLSVL.

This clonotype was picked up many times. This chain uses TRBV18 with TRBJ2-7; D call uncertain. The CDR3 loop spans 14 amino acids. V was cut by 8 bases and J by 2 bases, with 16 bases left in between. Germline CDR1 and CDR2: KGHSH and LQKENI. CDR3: CASSPETGPYEQYF. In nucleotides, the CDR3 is TGTGCCAGCAGTCCTGAGACCGGTCCCTACGAGCAGTACTTC.

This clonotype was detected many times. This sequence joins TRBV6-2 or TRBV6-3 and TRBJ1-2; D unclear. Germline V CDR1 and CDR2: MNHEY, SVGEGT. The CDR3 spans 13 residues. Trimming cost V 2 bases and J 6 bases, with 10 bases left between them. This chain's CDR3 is CASSYGSRDGYTF. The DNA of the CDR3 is TGTGCCAGCAGTTACGGGTCGCGGGATGGCTACACCTTC.

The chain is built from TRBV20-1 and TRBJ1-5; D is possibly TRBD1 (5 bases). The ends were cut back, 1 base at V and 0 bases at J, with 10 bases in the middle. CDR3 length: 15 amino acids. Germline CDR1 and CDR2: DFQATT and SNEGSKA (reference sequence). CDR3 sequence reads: CSARGIGDSNQPQHF. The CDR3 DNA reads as TGCAGTGCTAGAGGTATAGGGGATAGCAATCAGCCCCAGCATTTT.

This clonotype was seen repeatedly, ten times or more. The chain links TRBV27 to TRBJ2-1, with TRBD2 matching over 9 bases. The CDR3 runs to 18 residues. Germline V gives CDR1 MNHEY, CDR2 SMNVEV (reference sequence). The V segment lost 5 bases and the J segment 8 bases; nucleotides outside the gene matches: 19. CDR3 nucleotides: TGTGCCAGCAGTCCTCGGAGAGTCGCGGGAGGGCCCTTGGATGAGCAGTTCTTC. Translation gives CASSPRRVAGGPLDEQFF.

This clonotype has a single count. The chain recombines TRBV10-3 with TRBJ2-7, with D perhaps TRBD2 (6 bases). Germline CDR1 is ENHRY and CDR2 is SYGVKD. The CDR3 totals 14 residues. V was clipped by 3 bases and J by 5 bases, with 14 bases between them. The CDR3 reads CAISESGVSDEQYF. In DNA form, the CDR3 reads TGTGCCATCAGTGAATCGGGGGTATCCGACGAGCAGTACTTC.

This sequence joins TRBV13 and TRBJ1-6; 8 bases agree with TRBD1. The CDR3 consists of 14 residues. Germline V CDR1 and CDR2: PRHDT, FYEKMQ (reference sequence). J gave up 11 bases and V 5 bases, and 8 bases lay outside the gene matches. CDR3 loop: CASSARTGLPPLHF. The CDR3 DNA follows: TGTGCCAGCAGCGCCCGGACAGGGCTACCACCCCTCCACTTT.

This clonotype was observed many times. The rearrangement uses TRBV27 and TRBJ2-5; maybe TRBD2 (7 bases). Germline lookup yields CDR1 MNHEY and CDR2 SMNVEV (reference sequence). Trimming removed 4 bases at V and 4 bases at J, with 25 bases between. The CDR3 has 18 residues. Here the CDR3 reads CASSSAAVGGPVRETQYF. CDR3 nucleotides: TGTGCCAGCAGTTCGGCGGCAGTGGGGGGGCCCGTTCGAGAGACCCAGTACTTC.

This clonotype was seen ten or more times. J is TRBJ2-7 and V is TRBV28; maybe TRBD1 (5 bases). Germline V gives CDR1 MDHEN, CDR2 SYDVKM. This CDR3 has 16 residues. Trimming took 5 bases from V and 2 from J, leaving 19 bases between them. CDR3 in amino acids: CASSTARQPEPYEQYF. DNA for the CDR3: TGTGCCAGCAGTACAGCCCGACAGCCCGAGCCCTACGAGCAGTACTTC.

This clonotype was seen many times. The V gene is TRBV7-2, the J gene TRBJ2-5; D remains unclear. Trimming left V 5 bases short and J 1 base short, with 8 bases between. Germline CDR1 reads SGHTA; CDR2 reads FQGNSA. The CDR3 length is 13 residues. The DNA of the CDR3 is TGTGCCAGCAGCACTCGGGTCCAAGAGACCCAGTACTTC. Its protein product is CASSTRVQETQYF.

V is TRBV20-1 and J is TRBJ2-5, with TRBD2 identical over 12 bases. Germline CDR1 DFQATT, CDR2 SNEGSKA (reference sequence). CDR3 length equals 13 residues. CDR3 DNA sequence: TGCAGCCGACTACTAGCGGGAGGAGAGACCCAGTACTTC. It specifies CSRLLAGGETQYF.

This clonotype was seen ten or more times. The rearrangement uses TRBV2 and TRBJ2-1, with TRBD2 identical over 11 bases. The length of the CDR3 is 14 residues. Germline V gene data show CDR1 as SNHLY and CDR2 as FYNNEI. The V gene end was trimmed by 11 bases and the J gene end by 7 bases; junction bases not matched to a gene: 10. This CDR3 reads CASTWASGRNEQFF. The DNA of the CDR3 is TGTGCCTCTACTTGGGCTAGCGGGAGGAATGAGCAGTTCTTC.

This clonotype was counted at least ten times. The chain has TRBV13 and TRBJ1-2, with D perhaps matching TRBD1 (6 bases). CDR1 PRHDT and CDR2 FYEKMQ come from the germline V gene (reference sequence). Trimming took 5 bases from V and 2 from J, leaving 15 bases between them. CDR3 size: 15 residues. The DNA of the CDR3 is TGTGCCAGCAGCCGGCCCGGACAGACCAACTATGGCTACACCTTC. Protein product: CASSRPGQTNYGYTF.

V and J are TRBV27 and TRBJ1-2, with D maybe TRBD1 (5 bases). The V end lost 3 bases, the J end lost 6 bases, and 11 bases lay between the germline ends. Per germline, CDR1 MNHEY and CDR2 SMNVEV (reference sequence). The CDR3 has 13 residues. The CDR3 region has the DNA TGTGCCAGCAGTTTCGGGGGGTTGGATGGCTACACCTTC. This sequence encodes CASSFGGLDGYTF.